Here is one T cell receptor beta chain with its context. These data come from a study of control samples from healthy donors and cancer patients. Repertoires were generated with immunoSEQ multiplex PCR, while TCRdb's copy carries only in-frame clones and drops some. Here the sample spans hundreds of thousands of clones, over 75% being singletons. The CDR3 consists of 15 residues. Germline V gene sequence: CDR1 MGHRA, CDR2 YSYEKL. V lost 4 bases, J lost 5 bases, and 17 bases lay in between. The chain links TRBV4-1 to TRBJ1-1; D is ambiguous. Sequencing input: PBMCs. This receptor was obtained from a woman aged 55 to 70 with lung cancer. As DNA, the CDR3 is TGCGCCAGCAGCCGAGAGACAACCTCGAGGACTGAAGCTTTCTTT. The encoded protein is CASSRETTSRTEAFF.